The clone carrying this TCR beta chain has just a few counts. This record comes from a study of shared clonotypes between healthy human individuals. The CDR3 length is 17 residues. V lost 9 bases, J lost 6 bases, and 19 bases stayed unmatched. Germline V gives CDR1 LNHDA, CDR2 SQIVND (reference sequence). As originally analysed: Quality scores were absent from the junction-only immunoSEQ sequences, so filtering differed. Here immunoSEQ multiplex PCR was the method, and the copy in TCRdb shows in-frame clones only, minus some. V and J calls and clone size come straight from that table; D and trimming were deduced from the DNA. The table includes about 1.1 million clones, 70% to 85% detected once.

Source material: memory CD4+ T cells from PBMCs. As for subset: CD45RA-negative fraction. This clonotype was sampled from a man in his late teens or twenties in good health. Some clones in this sample may be carry-over from other donors' samples. The chain couples TRBV19 to TRBJ1-4, with 7 bases aligning to TRBD1. The CDR3 sequence is CASAGRGTARGHEKLFF. CDR3 sequence (DNA): TGTGCCAGCGCCGGACGGGGGACAGCGAGAGGGCATGAAAAACTGTTTTTT.